The T cell receptor beta chain under discussion was sequenced for a study of neurological immune-mediated disorders. Study information: Multiple sclerosis patients (n ≈ 34) included roughly 30 with relapsing-remitting and 3 with secondary progressive disease.

This clonotype has at least ten counts. Its cognate antigen is unknown. In TCRdb, the 5' RACE reads were re-called with MiXCR into one record per CDR3 protein. The table has roughly 60,000 distinct CDR3 sequences, about 4% seen once. Looked up from germline, CDR1 is MNHEY and CDR2 is SVGEGT. The length of the CDR3 is 16 residues. Trimming removed 6 bases from V and 8 bases from J, with 22 bases in between. Study outcomes and limitations: Subjects shared no identical expanded-clone CDR3 amino acid sequences, suggesting private TCR-beta repertoires in all groups.

The specimen sequenced was PBMCs. The gene calls are TRBV6-2 or TRBV6-3 and TRBJ1-4; a weak D match, TRBD1 (5 bases). The receptor's source is a woman in her fifties or sixties with multiple sclerosis. Written as DNA, the CDR3 is TGTGCCAGCAGCGGATGGGGCGCTTCAATGAGGGAAAAACTGTTTTTT. This translates into CASSGWGASMREKLFF.